These 29 T cell receptor beta chains were sequenced from one sample in a study of blood T cell repertoires in COVID-19. Profiled with immunoSEQ multiplex PCR; TCRdb holds only in-frame clones, not every one. Altogether 75,000 to 100,000 clones are present, roughly 86% being singletons, with the ten largest covering around 20%. Source material: peripheral blood. Receptors originate from a human donor in a cohort sampled during active COVID-19.

V gene TRBV19 combines with J gene TRBJ2-7; tentatively, D is TRBD1 (6 bases). The germline V gene encodes CDR1 LNHDA and CDR2 SQIVND (reference sequence). There are 14 residues in the CDR3. Trimming stripped 10 bases from V and 5 bases from J, with 21 bases between. CDR3 DNA: TGTGCCACTAGGCGCCCGGGGACATATAACGAGCAGTACTTC. Protein: CATRRPGTYNEQYF.

This clone was detected only once. This chain uses TRBV7-3 with TRBJ2-3; weak D call: TRBD2 (5 bases). Germline V gene lookup returns CDR1 SGHTA and CDR2 FQGTGA. Trimming removed 1 base from V and 1 base from J, with 15 bases in between. The CDR3 contains 17 residues. The CDR3 DNA sequence: TGTGCCAGCAGCTTAAGAGGGAGCGGCGCCCGCACAGATACGCAGTATTTT. Translation gives CASSLRGSGARTDTQYF.

The chain joins TRBV9 to TRBJ2-7; 7 bases agree with TRBD1. Germline CDR1 and CDR2: SGDLS and YYNGEE. The CDR3 loop spans 13 amino acids. The junction had 3 bases not matched to a gene; V was cut back by 3 bases and J by 3 bases. CDR3 sequence (DNA): TGTGCCAGCAGCGCAGGGGACAGCTACGAGCAGTACTTC. Amino acid sequence: CASSAGDSYEQYF.

This chain connects TRBV27 to TRBJ1-1; D gene ambiguous. This CDR3 spans 16 amino acids. Germline CDR1 MNHEY, CDR2 SMNVEV (reference sequence). Trimming took 2 bases from V and 0 from J, leaving 13 bases between them. The CDR3 reads CASSLELSLLNTEAFF. In DNA form, the CDR3 reads TGTGCCAGCAGTTTAGAGTTGAGTCTCTTGAACACTGAAGCTTTCTTT.

The chain combines TRBV10-1 with TRBJ2-3; 8 bases align to TRBD2. CDR3 length: 14 amino acids. V trimming: 4 bases; J trimming: 3 bases; junction bases outside the gene matches: 3. CDR1 and CDR2 from the germline V gene are WNHNN and SYGVQD (reference sequence). In DNA form, the CDR3 reads TGCGCCAGCAGTGGAGGACTAGCAACAGATACGCAGTATTTT. Its protein is CASSGGLATDTQYF.

The chain links TRBV5-6 to TRBJ1-2; TRBD1 matches 7 bases. The CDR3 sequence is 15 residues long. V shed 2 bases, J shed 2 bases, and the junction held 6 bases outside the gene matches. CDR1 is SGHDT, CDR2 YYEEEE, per germline. The CDR3 loop reads CASSLGGAANYGYTF. CDR3 nucleotide sequence: TGTGCCAGCAGCTTAGGGGGCGCAGCCAACTATGGCTACACCTTC.

The chain has TRBV19 and TRBJ2-7, with 9 bases fitting TRBD1. CDR1 and CDR2 (germline): LNHDA, SQIVND (reference sequence). V dropped 4 bases and J dropped 5; count of bases not matched to a gene: 6. CDR3 length equals 14 residues. The chain's CDR3 is CASSSGTGFHEQYF. CDR3 DNA sequence: TGTGCCAGTAGTAGCGGGACAGGGTTCCACGAGCAGTACTTC.

The table lists this clone with a count of one. This chain links TRBV7-8 with TRBJ2-5, with 14 bases identical to TRBD2. With V trimmed by 6 bases and J by 2 bases, 11 bases remained unmatched. The CDR3 totals 18 residues. Germline V gives CDR1 SGHVS, CDR2 FQNEAQ. In nucleotides, the CDR3 is TGTGCCAGCAGGTTCGGACTAGCGGGAGGTGTGGGACAAGAGACCCAGTACTTC. Protein: CASRFGLAGGVGQETQYF.

The chain employs TRBV4-3 and TRBJ1-2; D ambiguous. The CDR3 is 14 residues long. Germline V gene data show CDR1 as LGHNA and CDR2 as YSLEER. V lost 4 bases to trimming and J lost 2 bases, with 11 bases between them. As DNA, the CDR3 is TGCGCCAGCAGCCCAGGAGGAAGGAACTATGGCTACACCTTC. It is translated as CASSPGGRNYGYTF.

This chain uses TRBV18 with TRBJ2-5; no definite D call. The germline V gene has CDR1 KGHSH and CDR2 LQKENI. The CDR3 contains 15 residues. Trimming took off 3 bases at V and 4 bases at J, with 15 bases between the two ends. CDR3 nucleotide sequence: TGTGCCAGCTCACCGCCGAACACGGGTGGAGAGACCCAGTACTTC. Protein: CASSPPNTGGETQYF. Combining the CDR3 with reference TRBV18 and TRBJ2-5 gives the whole variable domain NAGVMQNPRHLVRRRGQEARLRCSPMKGHSHVYWYRQLPEEGLKFMVYLQKENIIDESGMPKERFSAEFPKEGPSILRIQQVVRGDSAAYFCASSPPNTGGETQYFGPGTRLLVL.

The V gene is TRBV7-9, the J gene TRBJ1-3, with a weak D call TRBD1 (5 bases). Between the trimmed V and J ends, which lost 0 bases and 1 base, there was a span of 13 bases. This CDR3 has 17 residues. In germline, CDR1 is SEHNR, CDR2 FQNEAQ (reference sequence). The DNA for the CDR3 is TGTGCCAGCAGCTTAGCTACAGGTAGTTGGTCTGGAAACACCATATATTTT. Protein product: CASSLATGSWSGNTIYF.

J is TRBJ2-1 and V is TRBV5-6; 7 positions agree with TRBD2. The V gene's germline CDR1 is SGHDT and CDR2 YYEEEE. The V and J ends lost 2 bases and 1 base, in that order; junction bases with no gene match: 9. The CDR3 runs 17 residues. In DNA form, the CDR3 reads TGTGCCAGCAGCTTATTCCGGGCCGGGGGGTCCTACAATGAGCAGTTCTTC. Translating gives CASSLFRAGGSYNEQFF.

The chain combines TRBV24-1 with TRBJ2-7, with D maybe TRBD2 (6 bases). The germline V and J ends were trimmed by 5 bases and 5 bases, with 15 bases remaining between them. This CDR3 comprises 14 residues. Per germline, CDR1 KGHDR and CDR2 SFDVKD. The DNA for the CDR3 is TGTGCCACCAGTGCGGGCTACGGAGGGGACGAGCAGTACTTC. The encoded protein is CATSAGYGGDEQYF.

The J gene is TRBJ2-7, the V gene TRBV7-8; TRBD2 matches at 8 bases. This CDR3 contains 15 residues. CDR1 is SGHVS and CDR2 is FQNEAQ in the germline V gene. V was clipped by 1 base and J by 5 bases; unmatched bases: 7. CDR3: CASSLGRLARDEQYF. The CDR3 coding sequence is TGTGCCAGCAGCTTAGGGCGACTAGCGAGGGACGAGCAGTACTTC. Supplemented by reference TRBV7-8 and TRBJ2-7, the full variable domain reads GAGVSQSPRYKVAKRGQDVALRCDPISGHVSLFWYQQALGQGPEFLTYFQNEAQLDKSGLPSDRFFAERPEGSVSTLKIQRTQQEDSAVYLCASSLGRLARDEQYFGPGTRLTVT.

V gene TRBV29-1 combines with J gene TRBJ2-7, with D possibly being TRBD2 (7 bases). Germline V lookup: CDR1 SQVTM, CDR2 ANQGSEA. The V and J ends lost 3 bases and 3 bases respectively, with 18 bases between them. The CDR3 is 15 residues long. In nucleotides, the CDR3 is TGCAGCGTTGATCACACGGAGGGGGGGGTCTACGAGCAGTACTTC. Translated, it gives CSVDHTEGGVYEQYF.

V gene TRBV10-3 combines with J gene TRBJ1-1; perhaps TRBD1 as D (5 bases). V shed 0 bases and J shed 6 bases, with 17 bases lying between them. The CDR3 is 16 residues long. Germline V gene sequence: CDR1 ENHRY, CDR2 SYGVKD. The chain's CDR3 is CAISESYGREVPEAFF. CDR3 nucleotide sequence: TGTGCCATCAGTGAGTCTTATGGCAGGGAGGTCCCTGAAGCTTTCTTT.

The chain links TRBV7-9 to TRBJ1-2; 9 bases are shared with TRBD1. Germline-derived CDR1 and CDR2 are SEHNR and FQNEAQ (reference sequence). J gave up 5 bases and V 5 bases, and 6 bases lay outside the gene matches. There are 14 residues in the CDR3. This chain's CDR3 is CASSLNDRGYGYTF. Written as DNA, the CDR3 is TGTGCCAGCAGCCTTAACGACAGGGGGTATGGCTACACCTTC.

The genes are TRBV7-9 and TRBJ1-4, with D perhaps matching TRBD1 (6 bases). Germline values: CDR1 SEHNR, CDR2 FQNEAQ (reference sequence). With 1 base removed from V and 5 bases from J, the gap between germline ends came to 11 bases. The CDR3 has 15 residues. The CDR3 loop reads CASSLGDTVNEKLFF. CDR3 nucleotides: TGTGCCAGCAGCTTAGGGGACACCGTCAATGAAAAACTGTTTTTT.

The chain joins TRBV9 to TRBJ1-4; TRBD1 is a possible D gene (5 bases). Deletions cut 0 bases from V and 8 bases from J, with 14 bases between. Germline V gives CDR1 SGDLS, CDR2 YYNGEE. The length of the CDR3 is 15 residues. CDR3 bases: TGTGCCAGCAGCGTAGCGTCAGGGTTAGGGGAAAAACTGTTTTTT. Its protein product is CASSVASGLGEKLFF.

This chain uses TRBV28 with TRBJ2-7, with D possibly TRBD1 on 6 matching bases. The germline V and J ends were trimmed by 2 bases and 7 bases, with 9 bases remaining between them. Germline lookup yields CDR1 MDHEN and CDR2 SYDVKM. CDR3 length: 12 residues. DNA for the CDR3: TGTGCCAGCAGTTTACGACAGGATGAGCAGTACTTC. Encoded protein: CASSLRQDEQYF. Looking up the rest from reference TRBV28 and TRBJ2-7 gives the full variable domain: DVKVTQSSRYLVKRTGEKVFLECVQDMDHENMFWYRQDPGLGLRLIYFSYDVKMKEKGDIPEGYSVSREKKERFSLILESASTNQTSMYLCASSLRQDEQYFGPGTRLTVT.

The V and J genes are TRBV6-2 or TRBV6-3 and TRBJ2-7; 12 positions match TRBD2. This CDR3 is built from 16 residues. Trimming at V came to 4 bases and at J to 6 bases, leaving 10 bases not matched to a gene. The germline gives CDR1 MNHEY, CDR2 SVGEGT. The CDR3 DNA reads TGTGCCAGCAGTTCAGTAGGACTAGCGGGATTTACCGAGCAGTACTTC. As protein: CASSSVGLAGFTEQYF.

This sequence joins TRBV5-1 and TRBJ1-1; D is perhaps TRBD1 (5 bases). Germline assignment: CDR1 SGHRS and CDR2 YFSETQ. The CDR3 consists of 15 residues. With 0 bases removed from V and 0 bases from J, the gap between germline ends came to 9 bases. The CDR3 nucleotides read TGCGCCAGCAGCTTGGCCGTAGGGGTGAACACTGAAGCTTTCTTT. It translates to CASSLAVGVNTEAFF.

The gene calls are TRBV11-2 and TRBJ1-4; 7 bases are shared with TRBD1. Per germline, CDR1 SGHAT and CDR2 FQNNGV. Trimming removed 1 base from V and 6 bases from J; junction bases left unmatched: 8. The CDR3 runs to 16 residues. In DNA form, the CDR3 reads TGTGCCAGCAGCTTAGGGAGGACAGGCAGGGATGAAAAACTGTTTTTT. Its translation: CASSLGRTGRDEKLFF.

The chain carries TRBV7-9 and TRBJ1-1, with D possibly matching TRBD1 (5 bases). Deletions cut 1 base from V and 11 bases from J, with 17 bases between. This CDR3 contains 14 residues. Germline V gives CDR1 SEHNR, CDR2 FQNEAQ (reference sequence). The CDR3 protein is CASSLDPQGLSAFF. CDR3 bases: TGTGCCAGCAGCTTAGACCCTCAGGGACTCTCCGCTTTCTTT.

This rearrangement joins TRBV25-1 to TRBJ2-7, with 9 nucleotides matching TRBD1. The CDR3 runs 16 residues. Trimming at V came to 2 bases and at J to 4 bases, leaving 9 bases not matched to a gene. CDR1 and CDR2 from the germline V gene are MGHDK and SYGVNS. The CDR3 loop reads CASSEQSSDRGYEQYF. In DNA form, the CDR3 reads TGTGCCAGCAGTGAACAATCGTCGGACAGGGGATACGAGCAGTACTTC.

The V and J genes are TRBV11-2 and TRBJ1-5; TRBD1 might be the D (5 bases). V lost 0 bases, J lost 5 bases, and 11 bases lay in between. Germline CDR1 is SGHAT and CDR2 is FQNNGV. This CDR3 is built from 15 residues. Here the CDR3 reads CASSLDGARHQPQHF. In nucleotides, the CDR3 is TGTGCCAGCAGCTTAGATGGGGCCAGACATCAGCCCCAGCATTTT.

This rearrangement joins TRBV28 to TRBJ1-1; TRBD1 might be the D (5 bases). Trimming pared 5 bases from V and 4 bases from J, leaving 20 bases between. The germline gives CDR1 MDHEN, CDR2 SYDVKM. The CDR3 is made up of 16 amino acids. The DNA of the CDR3 is TGTGCCAGCAGTCCCCCGGGCGGGGGTTCAGGCACTGAAGCTTTCTTT. As protein: CASSPPGGGSGTEAFF.

The chain uses TRBV6-4 and TRBJ1-1; TRBD1 might be the D (6 bases). Per germline, CDR1 MRHNA and CDR2 SNTAGT. The V end was cut by 5 bases, the J end by 6 bases, with 16 bases between. The CDR3 consists of 14 residues. In nucleotides, the CDR3 is TGTGCCAGCAGTACTATCTCGGACAGCCCTGAAGCTTTCTTT. Translated, it gives CASSTISDSPEAFF.

J is TRBJ1-1 and V is TRBV10-2; 12 bases fit TRBD1. V lost 9 bases to trimming and J lost 4 bases; unmatched junction nucleotides: 12. The CDR3 is 16 residues long. Germline V lookup: CDR1 WSHSY, CDR2 SAAADI. The chain's CDR3 is CASGDRGRREVTEAFF. The CDR3 DNA reads TGCGCCAGTGGGGACAGGGGGCGCCGGGAGGTCACTGAAGCTTTCTTT.